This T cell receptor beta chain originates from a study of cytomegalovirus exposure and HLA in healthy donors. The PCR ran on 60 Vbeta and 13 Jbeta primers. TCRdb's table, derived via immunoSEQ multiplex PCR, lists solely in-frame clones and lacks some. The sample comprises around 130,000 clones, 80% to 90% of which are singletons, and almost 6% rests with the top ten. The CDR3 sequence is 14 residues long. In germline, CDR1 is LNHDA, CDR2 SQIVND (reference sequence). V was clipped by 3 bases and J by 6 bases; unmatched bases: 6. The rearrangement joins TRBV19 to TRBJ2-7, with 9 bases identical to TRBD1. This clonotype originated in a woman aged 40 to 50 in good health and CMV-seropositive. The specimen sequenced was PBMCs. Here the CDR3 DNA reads TGTGCCAGTAGTATCGGGACAGGGTTCGGCGAGCAGTACTTC. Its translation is CASSIGTGFGEQYF.